This section outlines one T cell receptor (beta chain) sequence together with its context. Antigen: not known. Trimming stripped 0 bases from V and 4 bases from J, with 7 bases between. This CDR3 comprises 13 residues. Per germline, CDR1 SGHRS and CDR2 YFSETQ. The data originate from a study of CD8+ T cells in alopecia areata. Treatment defined: oral pan-JAK inhibitor, 5-10 mg twice daily. As the sequencing template, cDNA was produced by extracting RNA and reverse transcribing it. Clones were sequenced by immunoSEQ multiplex PCR, and TCRdb holds only the in-frame ones, with some missing. The sample has 150,000 to 200,000 clones; roughly three fifths are singletons. Findings and caveats of the study: In patients, TCRs were shared less clearly than in mice, and HLA may possibly be involved.

The sequencing here drew on CD4+ T cells sorted from blood, taken around week 49, from a patient treated with tofacitinib. The chain links TRBV5-1 to TRBJ1-2, with D perhaps TRBD1 (5 bases). This TCR was sampled from a human donor with alopecia areata. CDR3 coding DNA: TGCGCCAGCAGCTTGGAAGGGGCCTATGGCTACACCTTC. Protein: CASSLEGAYGYTF.